This T cell receptor (beta chain) was observed in a study of early T cells in non-severe SARS-CoV-2 infection. TCRdb re-called the 5' RACE reads through MiXCR, storing one row per CDR3 protein. The sample gives tens of thousands of distinct CDR3 sequences, around 6.8% of which show up once; about 13% is in the top ten. V was clipped by 6 bases and J by 2 bases, with 18 bases between them. Germline lookup yields CDR1 MNHEY and CDR2 SVGEGT. The length of the CDR3 is 16 residues. This clonotype has more than one count but fewer than ten. The rearrangement links TRBV6-2 or TRBV6-3 to TRBJ2-3; D remains unclear. The material was whole blood, obtained at baseline. The clonotype originates from an adult who was a healthcare worker with PCR-confirmed SARS-CoV-2 infection or an uninfected control (not recorded which). Here the CDR3 reads CASRDLQVQITDTQYF. The CDR3, as DNA: TGTGCCAGCAGGGACCTCCAGGTCCAAATCACAGATACGCAGTATTTT.